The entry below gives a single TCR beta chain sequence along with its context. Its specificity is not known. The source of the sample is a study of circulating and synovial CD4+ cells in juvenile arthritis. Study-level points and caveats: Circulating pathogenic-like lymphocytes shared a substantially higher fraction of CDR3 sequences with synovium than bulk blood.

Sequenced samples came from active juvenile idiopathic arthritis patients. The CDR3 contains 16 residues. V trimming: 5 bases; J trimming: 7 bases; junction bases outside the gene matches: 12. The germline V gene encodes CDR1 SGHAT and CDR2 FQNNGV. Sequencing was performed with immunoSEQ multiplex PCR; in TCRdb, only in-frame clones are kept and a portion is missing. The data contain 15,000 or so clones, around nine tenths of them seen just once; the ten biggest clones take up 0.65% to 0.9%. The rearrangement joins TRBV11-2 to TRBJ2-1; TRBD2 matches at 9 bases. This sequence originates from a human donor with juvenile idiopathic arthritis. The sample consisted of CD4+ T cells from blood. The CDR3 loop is CASSPRLAVLSNEQFF. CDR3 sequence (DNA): TGTGCCAGCAGCCCCCGACTAGCGGTGCTCTCTAATGAGCAGTTCTTC.